This T cell receptor (beta chain) came from a study of blood T cell repertoires in COVID-19. Study details: T cells, B-cell-depleted T cells, or PBMCs provided the cDNA or gDNA that served as material.

Per germline, CDR1 MGHRA and CDR2 YSYEKL. The CDR3 spans 16 residues. The V gene end was trimmed by 3 bases and the J gene end by 7 bases; junction bases not matched to a gene: 11. There are a few counts of this clone. In the authors' methods: Reference gene primer amplification gave nucleated cell count estimates. Produced via immunoSEQ multiplex PCR; TCRdb's table is partial and in-frame only. V and J calls and clone size are copied from that table; D and trimming were computed from the DNA. The repertoire holds 140,000 to 150,000 clones, with approximately 80% as singletons. The chain carries TRBV4-1 and TRBJ1-4; 7 bases map to TRBD1. The receptor was derived from a woman aged 45 to 65 with acute or convalescent COVID-19. Sequenced: peripheral blood. The CDR3 spells CASSQGIRQGGEKLFF. The DNA of the CDR3 is TGCGCCAGCAGCCAGGGTATTCGACAGGGAGGTGAAAAACTGTTTTTT.